These T cell receptor beta chains were read from a single sample in a study of T cell repertoires in cytomegalovirus infection. Their antigen targets remain unknown. TCRdb reprocessed the reads via MiXCR and lists one record per CDR3 protein. The repertoire has fewer than 900,000 distinct CDR3 sequences, roughly 29% of them found once; the top ten carry over 10%. The input for sequencing was cultured CD8+ T cells from PBMCs, taken from culture after CMV antigen stimulation. The origin of the receptors is a human donor in good health (CMV status not recorded). Some clones in this sample may be carry-over from other donors' samples. Each CDR3 is given with its conserved first and last residue. The order of the fields is J gene, V gene, D gene, CDR3 protein. D genes are given only for firm matches.

>TRBJ1-2|TRBV2|TRBD1
CASRTLGQGDGYTF
>TRBJ1-2|TRBV29-1|TRBD1
CSTEGQGVRYGYTF
>TRBJ1-5|TRBV19|-
CASSPTPGSNQPQHF
>TRBJ1-2|TRBV12-3/TRBV12-4|TRBD1
CASSFPPTGVRHGYTF
>TRBJ2-3|TRBV27|TRBD1
CASSFGTGGIADTQYF
>TRBJ2-5|TRBV12-3/TRBV12-4|TRBD2
CASSFLRGGRETQYF
>TRBJ1-6|TRBV6-8|-
CASTRASDNSPLHF
>TRBJ1-2|TRBV2|-
CASSPLSDLYGYTF
>TRBJ2-2|TRBV7-6|-
CASSGPSGELFF
>TRBJ2-1|TRBV10-3|TRBD1
CAIRVPGGDYNEQFF
>TRBJ1-5|TRBV7-2|-
CASSLLRDQPQHF
>TRBJ2-1|TRBV5-3|TRBD2
CASSYGLAGALTGNEQFF
>TRBJ2-1|TRBV4-3|TRBD2
CASSQGTGGAVNEQFF
>TRBJ2-2|TRBV7-9|-
CASSLVRGTYTGELFF
>TRBJ2-7|TRBV27|-
CASSLSKGGNEQYF
>TRBJ1-1|TRBV4-3|TRBD1
CASSQDPERGQGRGTEAFF
>TRBJ2-1|TRBV12-3/TRBV12-4|-
CASSYVTGLNEQFF
>TRBJ2-5|TRBV28|TRBD2
CASSSDVAGGPQETQYF